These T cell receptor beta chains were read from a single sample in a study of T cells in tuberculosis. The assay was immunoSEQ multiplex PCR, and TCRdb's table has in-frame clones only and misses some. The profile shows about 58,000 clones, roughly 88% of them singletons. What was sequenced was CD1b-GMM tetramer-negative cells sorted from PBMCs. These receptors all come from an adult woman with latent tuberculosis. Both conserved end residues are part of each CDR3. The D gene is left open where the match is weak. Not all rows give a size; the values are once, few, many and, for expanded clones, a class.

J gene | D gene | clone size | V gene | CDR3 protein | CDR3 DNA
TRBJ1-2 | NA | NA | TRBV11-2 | CASSLGRLDGYTF | TGTGCCAGCAGCTTAGGGAGACTGGATGGCTACACCTTC
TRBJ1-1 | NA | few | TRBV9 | CASSVALGDTEAFF | TGTGCCAGCAGCGTAGCACTAGGTGACACTGAAGCTTTCTTT
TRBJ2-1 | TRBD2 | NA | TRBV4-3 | CASSQDSTSGGAYNEQFF | TGCGCCAGCAGCCAAGATAGTACTAGCGGGGGGGCCTACAATGAGCAGTTCTTC
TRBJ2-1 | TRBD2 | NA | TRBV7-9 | CASRHTSGDYNEQFF | TGTGCCAGCAGACACACTAGCGGGGACTACAATGAGCAGTTCTTC
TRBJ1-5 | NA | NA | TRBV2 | CASSVIGGGRNQPQHF | TGTGCCAGCAGTGTTATTGGCGGGGGGCGCAATCAGCCCCAGCATTTT
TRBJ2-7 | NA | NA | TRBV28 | CATSNLSYEQYF | TGTGCCACCTCTAACCTTTCCTACGAGCAGTACTTC
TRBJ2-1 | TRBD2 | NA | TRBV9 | CASSVGLAGSSYNEQFF | TGTGCCAGCAGCGTAGGGCTAGCGGGATCGTCCTACAATGAGCAGTTCTTC
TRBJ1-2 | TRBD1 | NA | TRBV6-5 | CASSFRDRQPYTF | TGTGCCAGCAGTTTCCGGGACAGACAACCATACACCTTC
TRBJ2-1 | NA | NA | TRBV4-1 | CASSQGGHEQFF | TGCGCCAGCAGCCAAGGCGGGCATGAGCAGTTCTTC
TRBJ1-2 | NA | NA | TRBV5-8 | CASSLMGLNYGYTF | TGTGCCAGCAGCTTGATGGGGCTCAACTATGGCTACACCTTC
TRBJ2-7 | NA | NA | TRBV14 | CASSQGGGVLEQYF | TGTGCCAGCAGCCAAGGAGGGGGGGTCTTGGAGCAGTACTTC
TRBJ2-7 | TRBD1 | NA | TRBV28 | CASSPPGQGGAYEQYF | TGTGCCAGCAGTCCGCCGGGACAGGGGGGGGCCTACGAGCAGTACTTC
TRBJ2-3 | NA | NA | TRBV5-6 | CASSLTFTDTQYF | TGTGCCAGCAGCTTGACATTCACAGATACGCAGTATTTT
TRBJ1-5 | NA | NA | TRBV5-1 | CASSLGLFDRFPSNQPQHF | TGCGCCAGCAGCTTGGGCCTATTCGACAGGTTTCCTAGCAATCAGCCCCAGCATTTT
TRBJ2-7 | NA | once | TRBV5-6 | CASSLSIGREASYEQYF | TGTGCCAGCAGCTTGTCGATCGGCAGGGAGGCCTCCTACGAGCAGTACTTC
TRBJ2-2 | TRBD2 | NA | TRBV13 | CASSWGGGRTGELFF | TGTGCCAGCAGCTGGGGGGGCGGGAGGACCGGGGAGCTGTTTTTT
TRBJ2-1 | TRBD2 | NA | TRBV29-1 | CSVALSGSSYNEQFF | TGCAGCGTTGCCCTTAGCGGGAGCTCCTACAATGAGCAGTTCTTC
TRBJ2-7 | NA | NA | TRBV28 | CASGKRPLSYEQYF | TGTGCCAGCGGAAAGCGGCCCCTCTCCTACGAGCAGTACTTC
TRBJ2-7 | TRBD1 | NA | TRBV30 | CAWSVGQAYEQYF | TGTGCCTGGAGTGTAGGACAGGCCTACGAGCAGTACTTC
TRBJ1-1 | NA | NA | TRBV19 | CASRQGPRLNTEAFF | TGTGCCAGTAGGCAAGGTCCTAGACTGAACACTGAAGCTTTCTTT
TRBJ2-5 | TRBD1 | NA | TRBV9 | CASSANRGQETQYF | TGTGCCAGCAGCGCGAACAGGGGCCAAGAGACCCAGTACTTC
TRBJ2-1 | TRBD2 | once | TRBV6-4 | CASSDSGTSGEQFF | TGTGCCAGCAGTGACTCAGGGACTAGCGGTGAGCAGTTCTTC
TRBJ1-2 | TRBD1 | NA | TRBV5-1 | CASSLRTGDGYTF | TGCGCCAGCAGCTTGCGGACAGGGGATGGCTACACCTTC
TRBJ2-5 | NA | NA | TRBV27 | CASSLTARGETQYF | TGTGCCAGCAGTTTGACAGCTCGGGGGGAGACCCAGTACTTC
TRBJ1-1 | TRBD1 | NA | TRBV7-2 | CASRSTGTGTFF | TGTGCCAGCAGATCTACCGGGACAGGGACTTTCTTT
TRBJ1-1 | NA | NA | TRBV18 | CASSPQGPYTEAFF | TGTGCCAGCTCACCACAGGGGCCCTACACTGAAGCTTTCTTT
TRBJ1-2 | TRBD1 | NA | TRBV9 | CASSVVDRAGTYGYTF | TGTGCCAGCAGCGTAGTCGACAGGGCAGGAACATATGGCTACACCTTC
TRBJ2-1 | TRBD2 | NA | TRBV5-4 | CASGSPSLAGGINNEQFF | TGTGCCAGCGGTTCCCCGTCCCTAGCGGGAGGAATAAACAATGAGCAGTTCTTC
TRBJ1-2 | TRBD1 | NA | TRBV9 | CASSEPGTGVTRGYTF | TGTGCCAGCAGCGAGCCCGGGACAGGGGTCACTAGAGGCTACACCTTC
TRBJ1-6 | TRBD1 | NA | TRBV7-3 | CASSLETGGSSPLHF | TGTGCCAGCAGCTTAGAAACAGGGGGGAGCTCACCCCTCCACTTT
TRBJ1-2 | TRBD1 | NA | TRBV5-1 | CASSFAVQGAGGYTF | TGCGCCAGCAGCTTCGCCGTACAGGGGGCTGGTGGCTACACCTTC
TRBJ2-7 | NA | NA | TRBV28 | CASSFQLFRSFYEQYF | TGTGCCAGCAGTTTTCAGTTATTCCGGAGCTTCTACGAGCAGTACTTC
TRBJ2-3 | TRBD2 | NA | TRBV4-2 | CASSQDLVGGIDTQYF | TGTGCCAGCAGCCAAGATCTGGTGGGGGGGATAGATACGCAGTATTTT
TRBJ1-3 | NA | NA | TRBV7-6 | CASSLVGVTGNTIYF | TGTGCCAGCAGCTTAGTAGGGGTGACTGGAAACACCATATATTTT